The subject of this entry is one TCR beta chain. Its antigen target is currently unknown. Within one base of it there is no much larger clone, and no base qualities were kept. This entry belongs to a study of T cell responses to AZD1222 COVID-19 vaccine (dated by TCRdb to 2020 to 2022). A note on the overall study: A total of 230 to 250 trial participants underwent TCR sequencing, of whom about 210 had received two doses of AZD1222 and 26 had received two doses of the MenACWY control vaccine. Trial participants were enrolled into age subgroups of 18-55, 56-69 and 70-plus years, which contained about 150, 27 and 61 TCR-sequenced participants, respectively. Study-level results and caveats: Epitopes outside the regions mutated in the B.1.351 and B.1.1.7 variants were reportedly recognized by nearly half of the unique spike-specific TCRs. No day 14 peak-response samples were available, so repertoires were characterized only after the peak T cell response. Only five or six AZD1222 recipients were SARS-CoV-2 seropositive at baseline, limiting conclusions about previously exposed vaccinees. Participants were mostly white British and included more females than males, and it was suggested by the authors that clonal diversity may have been underestimated. Vaccine-associated CD4 TCRs spanned the whole spike protein, with dominant responses in regions 160-218 and 743-854. Spike-specific TCR breadth and depth rose significantly after two AZD1222 doses compared with day 0 and with MenACWY recipients. The 56-69-year group was small, and its depth increase did not reach significance, likely because of low power.

The CDR3 regions of human TCRbeta chains were analyzed by immunosequencing. From the authors' description of their analysis: TCRs in the repertoires were compared against a reference library of SARS-CoV-2-specific TCRs that had been generated with the MIRA antigen-specificity platform. Breadth was defined as the fraction of unique TCRs that were SARS-CoV-2-associated. Depth was defined as the fraction of total T cells that were SARS-CoV-2-associated. Using the MIRA data, each spike-specific TCR was assigned both to the spike region to which the TCR was reactive and to a CD4 or CD8 class. Log10-transformed breadth and depth values were compared by one-way ANOVA with Sidak's multiple comparisons tests. The source is immuneACCESS, and TCRdb retained only in-frame sequences with V and J called. Part of the clones is not carried over; for the studies checked, unresolved V genes explain less than half of this, and the remainder is unexplained. The DNA gave D and trimming, while V, J and clone size come from that table. The sample contains tens of thousands of clones, about nine tenths of them found a single time. The biggest ten clones account for approximately 40% of the sample.

The sample's time point label is to be understood as: about 28 days (+/-7) after the second vaccine dose. AZD1222 recipients whose second dose came at about 4 weeks and those whose second dose came at about 12 weeks were combined into one group, since spike-specific TCR depth and breadth did not differ between the two schedules. The vaccinee samples were drawn from two UK trials, COV001 and COV002, one of which was a single-blind randomized controlled phase 2/3 trial testing AZD1222 (ChAdOx1 nCoV-19) in healthy adults. Trial participant PBMC samples were collected at day 0 and day 28 after the second dose for TCRbeta chain sequencing. CDR1 and CDR2 were assigned from the germline V gene as SGHTS and YDEGEE. From the cysteine up to the phenylalanine, the CDR3 has a length of 14 residues. Just the 42-base CDR3 DNA is kept, in frame starting at base 1. V is clipped by 0 bases and J by 3 bases, and the sequence between their germline boundaries is 7 bases long.

The source material was peripheral blood, sampled 28 days after the second AZD1222 dose. The sequence is built from TRBV5-8 and TRBJ2-1, with no D gene named confidently. The sequence came from an adult who received the AZD1222 COVID-19 vaccine. The DNA sequence reads TGTGCCAGCAGCTTGGAACGGAGCTACAATGAGCAGTTCTTC. The translation is CASSLERSYNEQFF.